Listed here are 2 T cell receptor beta chains from one sample, sequenced in a study of cytomegalovirus exposure and HLA in healthy donors. Generated by immunoSEQ multiplex PCR, the TCRdb table keeps only in-frame clones and is missing some. The sample gives about 130,000 clones, approximately 84% of which show up once; roughly 30% is in the top ten. Sequenced sample: PBMCs. The source is a man aged 30 to 45 in good health and CMV-seropositive.

V is TRBV11-2 and J is TRBJ2-7; TRBD2 is a possible D gene (6 bases). Germline loops: CDR1 SGHAT, CDR2 FQNNGV. The CDR3 consists of 15 residues. Trimming pared 5 bases from V and 2 bases from J, leaving 16 bases between. The CDR3 is CASSLRDWGTYEQYF. The CDR3 DNA is TGTGCCAGCAGCCTCCGGGACTGGGGAACCTACGAGCAGTACTTC. The complete variable domain, with remaining parts taken from reference TRBV11-2 and TRBJ2-7, reads EAGVAQSPRYKIIEKRQSVAFWCNPISGHATLYWYQQILGQGPKLLIQFQNNGVVDDSQLPKDRFSAERLKGVDSTLKIQPAKLEDSAVYLCASSLRDWGTYEQYFGPGTRLTVT.

This chain joins TRBV4-2 and TRBJ1-2; 8 bases agree with TRBD1. V was clipped by 3 bases and J by 6 bases; unmatched bases: 6. The V gene's germline CDR1 is LGHNA and CDR2 YNFKEQ. The CDR3 contains 14 residues. This chain's CDR3 is CASSHTGGADGYTF. The CDR3 DNA sequence: TGTGCCAGCAGCCATACAGGGGGGGCCGATGGCTACACCTTC.